The entry below gives a single T cell receptor beta chain sequence along with its context. Its specificity is not known. The sample is drawn from a study of T cell responses to AZD1222 COVID-19 vaccine. Study results and limitations: Only a handful of AZD1222 recipients, roughly 6 in all, had baseline seropositivity. The repertoires were collected only after the peak T cell response. Increased Spike-specific TCR breadth and depth were observed after two AZD1222 doses.

Clones were sequenced by immunoSEQ multiplex PCR, and TCRdb holds only the in-frame ones, with some missing. Of around 60,000 clones detected, about 90% appear once; the ten largest clones hold 4.9%. This material consisted of peripheral blood, taken on day 0 of AZD1222 vaccination. This sequence was found in an adult in good health.

The CDR3 loop reads CASSLATGTGLNEQFF. For the CDR3, the DNA is TGTGCCAGCAGCTTAGCTACCGGGACAGGGCTCAATGAGCAGTTCTTC. The gene calls are TRBV7-8 and TRBJ2-1; the match to TRBD1 covers 9 bases. This CDR3 has 16 amino acids. V was clipped by 0 bases and J by 6 bases; unmatched bases: 6. Germline values: CDR1 SGHVS, CDR2 FQNEAQ.